This is a list of T cell receptor beta chains from one sample in a study of T cell responses to AZD1222 COVID-19 vaccine. Clones were read by immunoSEQ multiplex PCR, and TCRdb kept only the in-frame ones, dropping some. This sample yields around 97,000 clones, of which about 90% are seen a single time; approximately 22% belongs to the top ten. The source was peripheral blood, collected on day 0 of AZD1222 vaccination. These receptors were obtained from an adult in good health. Each CDR3 is given with its conserved first and last residue. D genes are given only for firm matches. Clone sizes are given selectively: once, few, many, or a class where the clone is expanded.

TRBD2,TRBJ2-5,-,TRBV24-1,TGTGCCACCAGAGGGGAGGGCCAGGAGACCCAGTACTTC,CATRGEGQETQYF
TRBD1,TRBJ2-4,-,TRBV7-9,TGTGCCAGCTCCCCGCCCGGGACAGCCTTAAACATTCAGTACTTC,CASSPPGTALNIQYF
-,TRBJ1-4,-,TRBV18,TGTGCCAGCTCACCGACTACGGGAAACCCGGGGGAAAAACTGTTTTTT,CASSPTTGNPGEKLFF
-,TRBJ2-2,-,TRBV18,TGTGCCAGCTCACGTTTGACACTCGCGAACACCGGGGAGCTGTTTTTT,CASSRLTLANTGELFF
-,TRBJ1-5,-,TRBV6-5,TGTGCCAGCTCCCGGGAAGGGAGCAATCAGCCCCAGCATTTT,CASSREGSNQPQHF
-,TRBJ1-2,-,TRBV5-1,TGCGCCAGCAGCTCCAGTACGATGAGCATATATGGCTACACCTTC,CASSSSTMSIYGYTF
-,TRBJ1-1,-,TRBV3-1/TRBV3-2,TGTGCCAGCAGCCAACCATGGGGCAGGGGGAACACTGAAGCTTTCTTT,CASSQPWGRGNTEAFF
TRBD2,TRBJ2-7,-,TRBV3-1/TRBV3-2,TGTGCCAGCAGCCACACTAGCGGGGGGACCTACGAGCAGTACTTC,CASSHTSGGTYEQYF
TRBD1,TRBJ1-2,-,TRBV6-5,TGTGCCAGCAGTTTTGGACAGGGCGGCTACACCTTC,CASSFGQGGYTF
-,TRBJ1-2,-,TRBV29-1,TGCAGCGCCGGGGAGACAGCTGGTTCCTCCGGCTACACCTTC,CSAGETAGSSGYTF
TRBD1,TRBJ1-6,-,TRBV9,TGTGCCAGCGCGGAAGGGGGCTCTCTTGGGACGTCACCCCTCCACTTT,CASAEGGSLGTSPLHF
-,TRBJ1-1,-,TRBV9,TGTGCCAGCAGCGTTGGTTCGCAAGGGGCGAACACTGAAGCTTTCTTT,CASSVGSQGANTEAFF
TRBD1,TRBJ1-1,-,TRBV28,TGTGCCAGCAGGAGACAGGGGGCGAGTGAAGCTTTCTTT,CASRRQGASEAFF
-,TRBJ1-5,-,TRBV6-2/TRBV6-3,TGTGCCAGCAGTTACTCGGTTTGGGCGGGAACCCAGCATTTT,CASSYSVWAGTQHF
-,TRBJ1-1,once,TRBV11-1,TGTGCCAGCCGACTTCGGGGGGACACTGAAGCTTTCTTT,CASRLRGDTEAFF
-,TRBJ1-6,-,TRBV7-9,TGTGCCAGCAGCTTAACCCCGGGGGGCCCTAATTCACCCCTCCACTTT,CASSLTPGGPNSPLHF
-,TRBJ2-7,-,TRBV6-2/TRBV6-3,TGTGCCAGCAGTTACTATCCGGGGGTGACAAACTACGAGCAGTACTTC,CASSYYPGVTNYEQYF
-,TRBJ2-3,-,TRBV7-2,TGTGCCAGCGGGTTCCAGGATTCAGATACGCAGTATTTT,CASGFQDSDTQYF
-,TRBJ2-6,few,TRBV14,TGTGCCAGCAGCCGTTCTGGGGCCAACGTCCTGACTTTC,CASSRSGANVLTF
-,TRBJ2-5,-,TRBV6-2/TRBV6-3,TGTGCCAGCAGCCTTGACTCCCTAAGGTTAGGCCAAGAGACCCAGTACTTC,CASSLDSLRLGQETQYF
TRBD1,TRBJ2-1,-,TRBV10-3,TGTGCCATCAGCGTGGGACAGAACAATGAGCAGTTCTTC,CAISVGQNNEQFF
-,TRBJ1-5,-,TRBV6-2/TRBV6-3,TGTGCCAGCAGCCTATTCCGGGGAATCGAAAATCAGCCCCAGCATTTT,CASSLFRGIENQPQHF
TRBD2,TRBJ2-7,-,TRBV19,TGTGCCAGTAGTATGGCACTAGCGGTCCCCTACGAGCAGTACTTC,CASSMALAVPYEQYF
-,TRBJ2-7,few,TRBV7-2,TGTGCCAGCAGCTCCTCCGGGACTTCTAAGGGGGAGCAGTACTTC,CASSSSGTSKGEQYF
TRBD1,TRBJ2-5,-,TRBV5-1,TGCGCCAGCAGCTTGGACAGGGGTGGAGAGACCCAGTACTTC,CASSLDRGGETQYF
-,TRBJ1-2,once,TRBV6-2/TRBV6-3,TGTGCCAGCAGTTACTTTCAGGGCGCGACCTATGGCTACACCTTC,CASSYFQGATYGYTF
-,TRBJ2-1,few,TRBV9,TGTGCCAGCAGCCCCCCAGGACTGGGCTCCTACAATGAGCAGTTCTTC,CASSPPGLGSYNEQFF
-,TRBJ2-3,-,TRBV24-1,TGTGCCACCTCGAGACTCTCTCACCGCACAGATACGCAGTATTTT,CATSRLSHRTDTQYF
-,TRBJ2-2,-,TRBV3-1/TRBV3-2,TGTGCCAGCAGCCAGACTCCGAACACCGGGGAGCTGTTTTTT,CASSQTPNTGELFF
TRBD1,TRBJ1-1,-,TRBV10-3,TGTGCCATCAGTACCCGGGGGTCAGGGGGTAAAGGAGATGAAGCTTTCTTT,CAISTRGSGGKGDEAFF
TRBD1,TRBJ2-7,once,TRBV4-3,TGCGCCAGCAGCCAAGCAAAGGGACAGGGGTCCTACGAGCAGTACTTC,CASSQAKGQGSYEQYF
-,TRBJ2-5,-,TRBV29-1,TGCAGCATTTGGATTCAAGAGACCCAGTACTTC,CSIWIQETQYF
-,TRBJ1-5,-,TRBV10-1,TGCGCCAGCAGTAATAGCCCAACAGACCCCAATCAGCCCCAGCATTTT,CASSNSPTDPNQPQHF
TRBD1,TRBJ1-1,-,TRBV27,TGTGCCAGCAGTTTGACCAGGGGGCTAGTAGTAACTGAAGCTTTCTTT,CASSLTRGLVVTEAFF
-,TRBJ2-1,-,TRBV7-2,TGTGCCAGCAGCTTGGACGGAAGCTCCTACAATGAGCAGTTCTTC,CASSLDGSSYNEQFF
-,TRBJ1-1,-,TRBV5-8,TGTGCCAGCAGCTTGGGGGGGCAGCCTGAAGCTTTCTTT,CASSLGGQPEAFF
TRBD1,TRBJ2-3,-,TRBV7-2,TGTGCCAGCGTCTTGAGGACAGGGTCGACAGATACGCAGTATTTT,CASVLRTGSTDTQYF
-,TRBJ1-2,-,TRBV3-1/TRBV3-2,TGTGCCAGCAGCCAAGGAGTCTATGGCTACACCTTC,CASSQGVYGYTF
TRBD1,TRBJ2-7,-,TRBV9,TGTGCCAGCAGCGCCGCCGGGACAGTCTCCTACGAGCAGTACTTC,CASSAAGTVSYEQYF
-,TRBJ1-1,-,TRBV4-3,TGCGCCAGCAGCCCGTACGAGGGGATCACTGAAGCTTTCTTT,CASSPYEGITEAFF
-,TRBJ2-7,-,TRBV27,TGTGCCAGCAGCCCTGGAGGGTCGCCTGGTAAGCAGTACTTC,CASSPGGSPGKQYF
-,TRBJ1-5,-,TRBV28,TGTGCCTCCTGGACAGCCCTTTTATCAAGCAATCAGCCCCAGCATTTT,CASWTALLSSNQPQHF
TRBD1,TRBJ2-7,-,TRBV7-9,TGTGCCAGCAGCTTCCGGGACAGTATTGAAGACGAGCAGTACTTC,CASSFRDSIEDEQYF
-,TRBJ2-5,-,TRBV14,TGTGCCAGCAGCCAAGATTGGGGGCGGGAGACCCAGTACTTC,CASSQDWGRETQYF
-,TRBJ1-2,-,TRBV27,TGTGCCAGCAGCGGGTCAGGTCCCCTCTATGGCTACACCTTC,CASSGSGPLYGYTF
-,TRBJ1-2,once,TRBV6-1,TGTGCCAGCAGTCGTCCCGGCGACTATGGCTACACCTTC,CASSRPGDYGYTF
TRBD1,TRBJ1-5,-,TRBV5-3,TGTGCCGATCTGGGACAGGGGCCTAATCAGCCCCAGCATTTT,CADLGQGPNQPQHF
TRBD1,TRBJ1-2,-,TRBV29-1,TGCAGCGTTGGGTGGACAGGGAATAACTATGGCTACACCTTC,CSVGWTGNNYGYTF
-,TRBJ1-4,-,TRBV28,TGTGCCAGCCGCCGGGGAAAAGAAAAACTGTTTTTT,CASRRGKEKLFF
TRBD2,TRBJ2-3,-,TRBV13,TGTGCCAGCAGGGGACTAGCGGCTGATACGCAGTATTTT,CASRGLAADTQYF
TRBD1,TRBJ1-2,-,TRBV25-1,TGTGCCAGCAGTGTACAGGGGGACTATGGCTACACCTTC,CASSVQGDYGYTF
-,TRBJ1-6,-,TRBV4-3,TGCGCCAGCAGCCAAGATCGTTCGGGGCAGTATAATTCACCCCTCCACTTT,CASSQDRSGQYNSPLHF
-,TRBJ1-1,-,TRBV12-3/TRBV12-4,TGTGCCAGCGGGGGGTACGACACTGAAGCTTTCTTT,CASGGYDTEAFF
TRBD1,TRBJ1-1,-,TRBV24-1,TGTGCCACCAGGGAAGGGGGCGGGGGCAACACTGAAGCTTTCTTT,CATREGGGGNTEAFF
TRBD1,TRBJ1-5,-,TRBV27,TGTGCCAGCAGTTTATCGTCCCAGGGGGACAATCAGCCCCAGCATTTT,CASSLSSQGDNQPQHF
TRBD1,TRBJ1-1,-,TRBV28,TGTGCCACCCTTCCCCCACAGGGGCGAGGCACTGAAGCTTTCTTT,CATLPPQGRGTEAFF
-,TRBJ2-3,-,TRBV6-2/TRBV6-3,TGTGCCAGCAGTTTCCGGATAGGGGGAGATACGCAGTATTTT,CASSFRIGGDTQYF
TRBD1,TRBJ1-6,-,TRBV7-2,TGTGCCAGCAGCCCACCCCCGACTCGACAGGGTCTATATTCACCCCTCCACTTT,CASSPPPTRQGLYSPLHF
TRBD2,TRBJ2-1,-,TRBV5-1,TGCGCCAGCAGCCAGACTAGCGGGGCCTACAATGAGCAGTTCTTC,CASSQTSGAYNEQFF
TRBD2,TRBJ2-7,-,TRBV7-2,TGTGCCAGCAGCTACCTAGCGGGAGGAGCAATTGAGCAGTACTTC,CASSYLAGGAIEQYF